This passage covers 10 T cell receptor beta chains from one sample sequenced in a study of blood T cell repertoires in COVID-19 (dated by TCRdb to 2020 to 2021). Library prep was done by the immunoSEQ multiplex PCR assay. The clones in this table, taken by TCRdb from immuneACCESS, are in-frame only. Not every clone is retained; where verified, under half of the shortfall comes from an unresolved V gene, and the cause of the rest is unknown. Here the sample has under 300,000 clones; 70% to 85% occur a single time. The ten largest clonotypes hold over 12% of the sample. Sequencing input: PBMCs or T cells enriched from blood (not recorded which). The receptor set was obtained from a middle-aged man who had recovered from COVID-19.

The V gene is TRBV21-1, the J gene TRBJ2-5; whether TRBD2, the table's D call, matches the DNA was not checked. TRBV21-1 is a pseudogene locus. The CDR3 extends over 13 amino acids. CDR3 in amino acids: CASSKYSPETQYF. The DNA for the CDR3 is TGTGCCAGCAGCAAATATAGTCCGGAGACCCAGTACTTC.

The V gene is TRBV30, the J gene TRBJ2-4, with TRBD1 matching over 10 bases. J was trimmed by 1 base and V by 3 bases; bases with no gene match: 3. The CDR3 runs to 15 residues. CDR1 and CDR2 from the germline V gene are GTSNPN and SVGIG (reference sequence). The CDR3 sequence: CAWRGQGDAKNIQYF. The CDR3 DNA is TGTGCCTGGAGAGGACAGGGGGACGCCAAAAACATTCAGTACTTC.

The J gene is TRBJ2-7, the V gene TRBV11-2; 7 bases fit TRBD1. Germline CDR1 and CDR2: SGHAT and FQNNGV. V gave up 1 base and J gave up 3 bases; unmatched junction bases: 9. The CDR3 is 16 amino acids. The CDR3: CASSLGKGQNLYEQYF. CDR3 DNA sequence: TGTGCCAGCAGCTTAGGGAAGGGACAGAACCTCTACGAGCAGTACTTC.

V usage is TRBV2 and J usage is TRBJ1-1, with TRBD1 matching over 9 bases. Germline values: CDR1 SNHLY, CDR2 FYNNEI. The CDR3 consists of 15 residues. V trimming: 7 bases; J trimming: 6 bases; junction bases outside the gene matches: 12. The CDR3, as DNA: TGTGCCAGCATCCCGGGACAGGGATGGTTCCCTGAAGCTTTCTTT. Its translation: CASIPGQGWFPEAFF.

The chain links TRBV12-5 to TRBJ2-5, with 9 nucleotides matching TRBD2. CDR1 is LGHNT and CDR2 is FRNRAP in the germline V gene. The J segment lost 5 bases and the V segment lost 8 bases, leaving 9 bases of the junction unmatched. The CDR3 runs 14 residues. For the CDR3, the DNA is TGTGCTAGTAAGGCGGGAGGGCCGACGGAGACCCAGTACTTC. This gives the protein CASKAGGPTETQYF.

The genes are TRBV18 and TRBJ1-4; D perhaps matches TRBD1 (6 bases). The V end lost 4 bases, the J end lost 4 bases, and 10 bases lay between the germline ends. Germline assignment: CDR1 KGHSH and CDR2 LQKENI. This CDR3 is 14 amino acids long. In DNA form, the CDR3 reads TGTGCCAGCTCACAAGGGGGTTTTAATGAAAAACTGTTTTTT. This gives the protein CASSQGGFNEKLFF.

The V and J genes are TRBV27 and TRBJ2-7; TRBD2 is a possible D gene (6 bases). The germline V gene has CDR1 MNHEY and CDR2 SMNVEV (reference sequence). Trimming cost V 7 bases and J 0 bases, with 13 bases left between them. CDR3 length equals 14 residues. CDR3 region: CASMISGYSYEQYF. DNA of the CDR3: TGTGCCAGCATGATAAGCGGGTACTCCTACGAGCAGTACTTC.

J is TRBJ1-5 and V is TRBV5-6; the D gene is possibly TRBD1 (5 bases). CDR3 size: 16 residues. Germline CDR1 and CDR2: SGHDT and YYEEEE. V was shortened by 0 bases and J by 2 bases, with 12 bases between the two germline ends. CDR3 bases: TGTGCCAGCAGCTTGGGATCGGGGGTAGGCAATCAGCCCCAGCATTTT. It yields the protein CASSLGSGVGNQPQHF.

This sequence joins TRBV7-9 and TRBJ1-1; D might be TRBD1 (6 bases). The V and J ends lost 2 bases and 0 bases respectively, with 10 bases between them. The CDR3 has 15 residues. Germline CDR1 SEHNR, CDR2 FQNEAQ (reference sequence). The CDR3 nucleotides read TGTGCCAGCAGCTTATATACAGGGATGAACACTGAAGCTTTCTTT. It encodes CASSLYTGMNTEAFF.

The V and J genes are TRBV27 and TRBJ1-1; 8 bases fit TRBD1. Germline V CDR1 and CDR2: MNHEY, SMNVEV (reference sequence). J gave up 4 bases and V 5 bases, and 9 bases lay outside the gene matches. The CDR3 is 15 amino acids. The CDR3 bases are TGTGCCAGCAGTCTCGACAGGGGAGGCTTCACTGAAGCTTTCTTT. Residues: CASSLDRGGFTEAFF.